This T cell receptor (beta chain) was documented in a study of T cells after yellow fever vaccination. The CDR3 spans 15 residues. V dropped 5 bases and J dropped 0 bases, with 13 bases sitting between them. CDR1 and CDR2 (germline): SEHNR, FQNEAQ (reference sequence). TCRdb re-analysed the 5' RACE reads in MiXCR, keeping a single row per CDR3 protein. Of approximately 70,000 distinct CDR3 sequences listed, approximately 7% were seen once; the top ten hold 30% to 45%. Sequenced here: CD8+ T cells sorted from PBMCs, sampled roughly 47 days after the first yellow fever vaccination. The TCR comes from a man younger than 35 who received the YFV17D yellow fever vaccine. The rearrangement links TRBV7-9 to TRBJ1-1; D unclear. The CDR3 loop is CASSAEVLMNTEAFF. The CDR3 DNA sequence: TGTGCCAGCAGCGCCGAGGTCTTAATGAACACTGAAGCTTTCTTT.